This T cell receptor beta chain was sequenced in a study of T cells in Graves' hyperthyroidism and ophthalmopathy. Study results and caveats: Blood also showed most of the thyroid clonotypes that were expanded above 0.001.

The CDR3 sequence is 13 residues long. Per the germline V gene, CDR1 is DFQATT and CDR2 is SNEGSKA (reference sequence). V lost 6 bases, J lost 0 bases, and 2 bases stayed unmatched. The CDR3 regions of TCR beta were amplified from RNA transcripts. When the TCR CDR3 underwent first-round RT-PCR, the HTBI primer set was used. Via MiXCR, TCRdb re-called the multiplex PCR reads, giving one row per CDR3 protein. The repertoire holds 540,000 or so distinct CDR3 sequences, with around 42% as singletons. In this sample, this clonotype turned up many times. Its antigen is unidentified. Not enrolled were patients with uncontrolled infection, other autoimmune disease, pregnancy or lactation. Each diagnosis was grounded in clinical symptoms, serum thyroxine and TRAb, thyroid ultrasound, and orbital computed tomography.

The rearrangement uses TRBV20-1 and TRBJ2-7; 10 bases are shared with TRBD2. Source material: peripheral blood or thyroid tissue (not recorded which). This clonotype was sampled from an adult woman with Graves' disease, either hyperthyroidism or ophthalmopathy (not recorded which). CDR3 region: CSARLAGSYEQYF. The CDR3 nucleotides are TGCAGTGCAAGACTAGCGGGCTCCTACGAGCAGTACTTC.